The 12 T cell receptor beta chains in this list originate from one sample, sequenced in a study of brain T cells in children with intractable seizures. Sequencing was performed with immunoSEQ multiplex PCR; in TCRdb, only in-frame clones are kept and a portion is missing. The data hold roughly 80,000 clones, with approximately 94% observed a single time. This specimen was peripheral blood, taken at surgery. These receptors originate from a boy in the first two years of life with tuberous sclerosis and intractable seizures.

The chain couples TRBV7-9 to TRBJ2-7, with D tentatively TRBD1 (6 bases). The V gene lost 8 bases and the J gene lost 6 bases, with 26 bases spanning the gap. Germline V gene sequence: CDR1 SEHNR, CDR2 FQNEAQ (reference sequence). The CDR3 contains 16 residues. The DNA of the CDR3 is TGTGCCAGCTCCCCGGCCAGGACAGACGTGCCTGTCGAGCAGTACTTC. Translating gives CASSPARTDVPVEQYF.

Only one count was recorded for this clone. The V gene is TRBV19, the J gene TRBJ1-4, with D possibly being TRBD1 (5 bases). Germline CDR1 is LNHDA and CDR2 is SQIVND (reference sequence). Trimming cost V 5 bases and J 0 bases, with 10 bases left between them. CDR3 length: 15 residues. CDR3 bases: TGTGCCAGTAGTGGGGGACGGCCAACTAATGAAAAACTGTTTTTT. This sequence encodes CASSGGRPTNEKLFF.

J is TRBJ1-1 and V is TRBV28; no clear D gene. The CDR3 consists of 12 residues. CDR1 and CDR2 from the germline V gene are MDHEN and SYDVKM. V was shortened by 6 bases and J by 10 bases, with 15 bases between the two germline ends. CDR3 DNA: TGTGCCAGCAGCGCCGGTATTCAAACAGCTTTCTTT. It yields the protein CASSAGIQTAFF.

The rearrangement joins TRBV3-1 (or the pseudogene TRBV3-2) to TRBJ1-3; no firm D call. Germline CDR1 LGHDT, CDR2 YNNKEL (reference sequence). CDR3 size: 16 residues. V was trimmed by 2 bases and J by 4 bases, leaving 15 bases between them. CDR3 sequence (DNA): TGTGCCAGCAGCCAAACCGGCGACCCTCAGGGAAACACCATATATTTT. It is translated as CASSQTGDPQGNTIYF.

This rearrangement joins TRBV12-5 to TRBJ1-2; 11 bases match TRBD1. CDR3 length equals 18 residues. The V segment lost 0 bases and the J segment 8 bases; nucleotides outside the gene matches: 14. The germline CDR1 and CDR2 sequences are LGHNT and FRNRAP. The CDR3 nucleotides are TGTGCTAGTGGTTTGGTACGGACAGGGGGCGAGGTGTTGTCCGGCTACACCTTC. Translating it yields CASGLVRTGGEVLSGYTF.

The chain is built from TRBV19 and TRBJ2-3; D is undetermined. Trimming left V 7 bases short and J 2 bases short, with 4 bases between. The CDR3 sequence is 11 residues long. CDR1 LNHDA and CDR2 SQIVND come from the germline V gene (reference sequence). CDR3 loop: CASTSTDTQYF. The CDR3 DNA reads TGTGCCAGTACCTCCACAGATACGCAGTATTTT.

CDR3 amino acids: CASSLVSFGSRSYEQYF. The CDR3 nucleotides are TGTGCCAGCTCACTCGTCTCCTTCGGCTCTCGCTCCTACGAGCAGTACTTC. V is TRBV18 and J is TRBJ2-7; D uncertain. V lost 4 bases and J 0 bases, leaving 19 bases between the germline ends. CDR1 is KGHSH and CDR2 is LQKENI in the germline V gene. The CDR3 is made up of 17 amino acids.

A word on this clone: An end of the junction differs from the germline gene, which may be a read error. J is TRBJ2-7 and V is TRBV30, with a weak D call TRBD1 (5 bases). The CDR3 sequence is 14 residues long. Germline V lookup: CDR1 GTSNPN, CDR2 SVGIG (reference sequence). Written as DNA, the CDR3 is TGTGCCTGGAGTGTATTCTCGGCGCCAGGGTTGACGAACTTC. Protein product: CAWSVFSAPGLTNF.

The gene calls are TRBV5-6 and TRBJ2-7; D is possibly TRBD1 or TRBD2 (6 bases each). This CDR3 has 13 residues. The germline V gene has CDR1 SGHDT and CDR2 YYEEEE. V lost 4 bases, J lost 7 bases, and 15 bases lay in between. The CDR3 sequence: CASSGGTPGEQYF. In DNA, the CDR3 is TGTGCCAGCAGCGGGGGGACACCTGGAGAGCAGTACTTC. The full variable domain, with the rest looked up from reference TRBV5-6 and TRBJ2-7, is DAGVTQSPTHLIKTRGQQVTLRCSPKSGHDTVSWYQQALGQGPQFIFQYYEEEERQRGNFPDRFSGHQFPNYSSELNVNALLLGDSALYLCASSGGTPGEQYFGPGTRLTVT.

V gene TRBV7-9 combines with J gene TRBJ1-1; the match to TRBD1 covers 9 bases. J lost 4 bases, V lost 5 bases, and 5 bases had no gene match. The CDR3 length is 14 residues. Germline CDR1 is SEHNR and CDR2 is FQNEAQ (reference sequence). CDR3 bases: TGTGCCAGCAGCACCAGACAGGGGGTCACTGAAGCTTTCTTT. It encodes CASSTRQGVTEAFF.

This chain uses TRBV5-1 with TRBJ2-5, with a weak D call TRBD1 (6 bases). Trimming took 0 bases from V and 5 from J, leaving 11 bases between them. CDR1 and CDR2 (germline): SGHRS, YFSETQ. The CDR3 is 14 amino acids. The CDR3 DNA sequence: TGCGCCAGCAGCTTGGAGGCAGGGGAGGAGACCCAGTACTTC. This gives the protein CASSLEAGEETQYF.

This rearrangement joins TRBV15 to TRBJ2-5; 8 bases fit TRBD1. The CDR3 is 15 amino acids. Germline trimming cut 3 bases from V and 4 bases from J; bases unmatched to any gene: 7. Germline V CDR1 and CDR2: LNHNV, YYDKDF (reference sequence). The CDR3 DNA is TGTGCCACCAGCAGGCTGGACAGGGTGGGAGAGACCCAGTACTTC. Its protein product is CATSRLDRVGETQYF.